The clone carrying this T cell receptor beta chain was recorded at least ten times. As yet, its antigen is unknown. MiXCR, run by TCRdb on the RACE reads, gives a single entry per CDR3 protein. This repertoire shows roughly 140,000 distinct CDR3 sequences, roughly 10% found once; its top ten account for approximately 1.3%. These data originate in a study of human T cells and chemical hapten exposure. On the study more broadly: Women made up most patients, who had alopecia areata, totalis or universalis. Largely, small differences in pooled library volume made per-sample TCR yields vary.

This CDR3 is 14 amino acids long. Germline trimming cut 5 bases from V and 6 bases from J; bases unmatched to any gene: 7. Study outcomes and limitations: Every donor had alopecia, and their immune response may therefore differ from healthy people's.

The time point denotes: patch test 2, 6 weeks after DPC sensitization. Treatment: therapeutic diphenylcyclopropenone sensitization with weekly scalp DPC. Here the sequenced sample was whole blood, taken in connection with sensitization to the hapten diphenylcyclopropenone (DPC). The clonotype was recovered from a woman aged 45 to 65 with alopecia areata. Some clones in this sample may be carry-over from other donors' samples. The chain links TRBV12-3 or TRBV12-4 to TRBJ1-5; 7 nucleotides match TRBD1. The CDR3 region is CASSPDRVGQPQHF. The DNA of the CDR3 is TGTGCCAGCAGTCCTGACAGGGTCGGTCAGCCCCAGCATTTT.